This T cell receptor beta chain was retrieved from a study of T-cell reconstitution after alpha-beta-depleted transplantation in children. This clonotype has a handful of counts. The CDR3 consists of 14 residues. The germline V and J ends were trimmed by 0 bases and 3 bases, with 8 bases remaining between them. Germline V gives CDR1 LGHNA, CDR2 YNFKEQ. Unique molecular identifiers were incorporated into the prepared TCRbeta library. TCRdb passed the PCR reads through MiXCR, listing each CDR3 protein once. The sample contains 450,000 to 600,000 distinct CDR3 sequences, 15% to 20% of which appear only once.

The clonotype originates from a human donor who donated a stem cell graft to a child with acute lymphoblastic leukemia. The sequencing used PBMCs from the stem cell graft donor, collected from the stem cell graft. The genes are TRBV4-2 and TRBJ1-1; D perhaps matches TRBD1 (6 bases). The CDR3 coding sequence is TGTGCCAGCAGCCAAGACAGGGGTGACACTGAAGCTTTCTTT. Its translation: CASSQDRGDTEAFF.